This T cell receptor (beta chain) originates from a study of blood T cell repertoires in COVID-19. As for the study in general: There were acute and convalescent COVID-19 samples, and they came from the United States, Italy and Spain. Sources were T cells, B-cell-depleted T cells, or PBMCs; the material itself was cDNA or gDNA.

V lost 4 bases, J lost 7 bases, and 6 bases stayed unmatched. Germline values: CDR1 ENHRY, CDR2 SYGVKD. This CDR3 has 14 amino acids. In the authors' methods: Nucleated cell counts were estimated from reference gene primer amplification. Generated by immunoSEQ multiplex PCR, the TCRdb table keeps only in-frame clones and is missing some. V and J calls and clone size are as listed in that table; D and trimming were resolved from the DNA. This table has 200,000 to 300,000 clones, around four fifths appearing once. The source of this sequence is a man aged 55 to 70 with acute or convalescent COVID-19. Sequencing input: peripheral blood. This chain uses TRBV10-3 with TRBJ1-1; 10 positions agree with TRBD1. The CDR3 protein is CAISATGGEDEAFF. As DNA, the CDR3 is TGTGCCATCAGTGCGACAGGGGGCGAGGATGAAGCTTTCTTT.